The clone carrying this T cell receptor (beta chain) was counted many times. The sample comes from a study of prognosis after radiotherapy for stage I lung cancer. Using two-round multiplex PCR, the authors amplified TCR beta CDR3 from genomic DNA. Amplification in first-round PCR relied on primers specific to each TRBV and TRBJ gene. TCRdb passed the multiplex PCR reads through MiXCR, listing each CDR3 protein once. The table shows 11,000 to 15,000 distinct CDR3 sequences, with 35% to 40% occurring only once. Germline V CDR1 and CDR2: LNHDA, SQIVND (reference sequence). This CDR3 spans 16 amino acids. V lost 3 bases to trimming and J lost 7 bases; unmatched junction nucleotides: 7.

Here the sequenced sample was PBMCs, taken before or after stereotactic body radiation therapy (not recorded which). This TCR came from a donor aged 50 or older with non-small cell lung cancer. The J gene is TRBJ2-1, the V gene TRBV19; 12 bases are shared with TRBD1. CDR3 coding DNA: TGTGCCAGTAGTATTTATGGGACAGGGGGCTTTAATGAGCAGTTCTTC. Translation gives CASSIYGTGGFNEQFF. Filled out from reference TRBV19 and TRBJ2-1, the complete variable domain reads DGGITQSPKYLFRKEGQNVTLSCEQNLNHDAMYWYRQDPGQGLRLIYYSQIVNDFQKGDIAEGYSVSREKKESFPLTVTSAQKNPTAFYLCASSIYGTGGFNEQFFGPGTRLTVL.